A single sample is the source of the 28 T cell receptor beta chains below, sequenced in a study of OX40 agonist ivuxolimab in advanced cancers. TCRdb's table, derived via immunoSEQ multiplex PCR, lists solely in-frame clones and lacks some. Of over 20,000 clones listed, approximately 84% were seen once; the top ten hold 25% to 40%. Sequenced here: CD4+ or CD8+ T cells sorted from blood, sampled in a trial of the OX40 agonist ivuxolimab. These receptors were taken from an adult with an advanced solid tumor such as melanoma, head and neck, liver or kidney cancer.

The chain is built from TRBV7-9 and TRBJ2-5; 8 nucleotides line up with TRBD1. The CDR3 contains 17 residues. V dropped 5 bases and J dropped 5; count of bases not matched to a gene: 16. CDR1 is SEHNR, CDR2 FQNEAQ, per germline (reference sequence). CDR3 protein: CASSPIDGQGLVETQYF. CDR3 coding DNA: TGTGCCAGCAGCCCAATTGACGGACAGGGATTGGTTGAGACCCAGTACTTC.

The chain recombines TRBV5-4 with TRBJ2-3; the D gene is possibly TRBD2 (6 bases). The CDR3 is 15 residues long. V was cut by 0 bases and J by 7 bases, with 15 bases left in between. CDR1 SGHNT and CDR2 YYREEE come from the germline V gene (reference sequence). CDR3 in amino acids: CASSLGAGSIYTQYF. DNA of the CDR3: TGTGCCAGCAGCTTGGGGGCGGGGTCCATATATACGCAGTATTTT. Based on the CDR3 plus reference TRBV5-4 and TRBJ2-3, the full variable domain is ETGVTQSPTHLIKTRGQQVTLRCSSQSGHNTVSWYQQALGQGPQFIFQYYREEENGRGNFPPRFSGLQFPNYSSELNVNALELDDSALYLCASSLGAGSIYTQYFGPGTRLTVL.

The J gene is TRBJ1-1, the V gene TRBV6-5; D unclear. CDR1 is MNHEY and CDR2 is SVGAGI in the germline V gene. V shed 3 bases and J shed 5 bases, with 13 bases lying between them. The CDR3 extends over 14 amino acids. CDR3 sequence: CASSYSFAVTEAFF. The CDR3 DNA follows: TGTGCCAGCAGTTATAGCTTTGCCGTGACTGAAGCTTTCTTT.

The J gene is TRBJ2-3, the V gene TRBV4-2; 10 nucleotides match TRBD2. Germline V gene sequence: CDR1 LGHNA, CDR2 YNFKEQ. The junction had 8 bases not matched to a gene; V was cut back by 0 bases and J by 5 bases. The CDR3 totals 17 residues. Here the CDR3 reads CASSQEASGRVIDTQYF. The CDR3 DNA sequence: TGTGCCAGCAGCCAAGAAGCCAGCGGGAGGGTCATAGATACGCAGTATTTT.

This chain uses TRBV9 with TRBJ1-4; possible D gene TRBD1, 6 bases. This CDR3 contains 15 residues. Trimming shortened V by 3 bases and J by 8 bases, and 17 bases separated the two germline ends. Germline CDR1 SGDLS, CDR2 YYNGEE. CDR3 sequence reads: CASSDGGSSWEKLFF. The CDR3 DNA sequence: TGTGCCAGCAGCGACGGGGGCTCAAGTTGGGAAAAACTGTTTTTT.

The chain is built from TRBV13 and TRBJ1-1; D remains unclear. Trimming took off 3 bases at V and 2 bases at J, with 7 bases between the two ends. From germline, CDR1 is PRHDT and CDR2 FYEKMQ (reference sequence). The CDR3 is made up of 13 amino acids. CDR3 DNA sequence: TGTGCCAGCAGCTTTACACGTAACACTGAAGCTTTCTTT. Translated, it gives CASSFTRNTEAFF.

The rearrangement joins TRBV6-1 to TRBJ1-6, with TRBD1 as a possible D gene (6 bases). With 10 bases removed from V and 10 bases from J, the gap between germline ends came to 14 bases. The germline CDR1 and CDR2 sequences are MNHNS and SASEGT. The CDR3 consists of 12 residues. CDR3 amino acids: CAIKTGGSPLHF. The CDR3 DNA reads TGTGCCATTAAGACAGGAGGCTCACCCCTCCACTTT.

The rearrangement joins TRBV30 to TRBJ2-1; no definite D call. V lost 3 bases and J 4 bases, leaving 19 bases between the germline ends. CDR1 is GTSNPN, CDR2 SVGIG, per germline (reference sequence). The CDR3 loop spans 16 amino acids. CDR3 amino acids: CAWSALNGPKYNEQFF. For the CDR3, the DNA is TGTGCCTGGAGCGCTCTGAACGGACCAAAATACAATGAGCAGTTCTTC.

This clone occurred once. The J gene is TRBJ1-1, the V gene TRBV9; the D gene is possibly TRBD1 (6 bases). Trimming pared 0 bases from V and 3 bases from J, leaving 15 bases between. Germline V gives CDR1 SGDLS, CDR2 YYNGEE. The CDR3 sequence is 16 residues long. CDR3 amino acids: CASSVAMGRGDTEAFF. The CDR3 DNA follows: TGTGCCAGCAGCGTAGCTATGGGGAGGGGGGACACTGAAGCTTTCTTT.

This chain uses TRBV27 with TRBJ1-5, with a weak D call TRBD1 (5 bases). Germline V CDR1 and CDR2: MNHEY, SMNVEV (reference sequence). V was cut by 4 bases and J by 4 bases, with 14 bases left in between. The CDR3 runs 15 residues. The CDR3 bases are TGTGCCAGCAGTTCTTCCCCTGGGGGGAATCAGCCCCAGCATTTT. Amino acids: CASSSSPGGNQPQHF.

DNA for the CDR3: TGTGCCAGCAGCCCTAGGGACAGGGGATTAAACACTGAAGCTTTCTTT. Translation gives CASSPRDRGLNTEAFF. This chain links TRBV7-9 with TRBJ1-1, with 10 bases that match TRBD1. Unmatched junction bases numbered 8, after V lost 5 bases and J lost 2 bases. This CDR3 spans 16 amino acids. The germline V gene has CDR1 SEHNR and CDR2 FQNEAQ (reference sequence).

J is TRBJ1-1 and V is TRBV13; no clear D gene. This CDR3 comprises 11 residues. The germline CDR1 and CDR2 sequences are PRHDT and FYEKMQ (reference sequence). V lost 6 bases and J lost 6, with 8 bases in between. CDR3 DNA sequence: TGTGCCAGCAGTTTAAGGGCTGAAGCTTTCTTT. The encoded protein is CASSLRAEAFF.

V usage is TRBV28 and J usage is TRBJ2-7, with unresolved D. Germline values: CDR1 MDHEN, CDR2 SYDVKM. With 6 bases removed from V and 2 bases from J, the gap between germline ends came to 14 bases. The CDR3 has 14 amino acids. CDR3 DNA: TGTGCCAGCAGACCTGGGCCCCCTACCTACGAGCAGTACTTC. Residues: CASRPGPPTYEQYF.

This clone is categorized as large. The gene calls are TRBV7-6 and TRBJ2-1; the D gene is possibly TRBD1 (6 bases). In germline, CDR1 is SGHVS, CDR2 FNYEAQ. The CDR3 has 17 residues. Trimming removed 5 bases from V and 0 bases from J, with 17 bases in between. The CDR3 spells CASSPQQGSTSYNEQFF. CDR3 coding DNA: TGTGCCAGCAGCCCGCAACAGGGCTCTACCTCCTACAATGAGCAGTTCTTC.

This clone was seen just once. The rearrangement joins TRBV5-1 to TRBJ2-5, with D possibly matching TRBD1 (6 bases). The CDR3 runs 17 residues. Germline CDR1 is SGHRS and CDR2 is YFSETQ. V lost 0 bases, J lost 0 bases, and 15 bases lay in between. This CDR3 reads CASSLVRAGAYQETQYF. CDR3 sequence (DNA): TGCGCCAGCAGCTTGGTTCGGGCAGGGGCTTACCAAGAGACCCAGTACTTC.

V gene TRBV7-8 combines with J gene TRBJ2-2; weak D call: TRBD2 (6 bases). The germline CDR1 and CDR2 sequences are SGHVS and FQNEAQ. The CDR3 sequence is 15 residues long. Trimming removed 5 bases at V and 2 bases at J, with 12 bases between. In nucleotides, the CDR3 is TGTGCCAGCAGCATCAGCGGGCTTAACACCGGGGAGCTGTTTTTT. Its protein is CASSISGLNTGELFF.

This clone was seen more than once but under ten times. This chain uses TRBV21-1 with TRBJ2-1; the D call of TRBD1 is as the table states it, not checked on the DNA. TRBV21-1 is given as a pseudogene. The CDR3 spans 14 residues. The CDR3 sequence: CASSKGTGGNEQFF. The CDR3 coding sequence is TGTGCCAGCAGCAAAGGGACAGGGGGCAATGAGCAGTTCTTC.

V and J are TRBV4-2 and TRBJ2-3, with 10 positions matching TRBD2. This CDR3 is built from 15 residues. Germline CDR1 reads LGHNA; CDR2 reads YNFKEQ. J lost 14 bases, V lost 2 bases, and 13 bases had no gene match. Here the CDR3 DNA reads TGTGCCAGCAGCCAATCAGTTCTAGCGGGAGAGGGGGTGTATTTT. It yields the protein CASSQSVLAGEGVYF.

The rearrangement links TRBV11-2 to TRBJ2-1; D ambiguous. V was shortened by 3 bases and J by 5 bases, with 5 bases between the two germline ends. This CDR3 comprises 12 residues. Germline lookup yields CDR1 SGHAT and CDR2 FQNNGV. In DNA form, the CDR3 reads TGTGCCAGCAGCTTGGAGAACAATGAGCAGTTCTTC. Translated, it gives CASSLENNEQFF.

The rearrangement links TRBV6-5 to TRBJ2-7, with D hard to call. The CDR3 extends over 15 amino acids. V was trimmed by 0 bases and J by 4 bases, leaving 13 bases between them. The V gene's germline CDR1 is MNHEY and CDR2 SVGAGI. Here the CDR3 DNA reads TGTGCCAGCAGTTACTCGATTGTGGCGGTATACGAGCAGTACTTC. This gives the protein CASSYSIVAVYEQYF.

The V call is TRBV5-1, the J call TRBJ1-2; TRBD1 might be the D (6 bases). Looked up from germline, CDR1 is SGHRS and CDR2 is YFSETQ. The V and J ends lost 7 bases and 2 bases respectively, with 18 bases between them. The CDR3 length is 15 residues. This chain's CDR3 is CASRPHREGNYGYTF. The CDR3 DNA sequence: TGCGCCAGCCGCCCCCACAGGGAGGGGAACTATGGCTACACCTTC.

This clone was detected a few times. The gene calls are TRBV29-1 and TRBJ1-1; no definite D call. The CDR3 totals 13 residues. Trimming shortened V by 7 bases and J by 0 bases, and 12 bases separated the two germline ends. Germline CDR1 reads SQVTM; CDR2 reads ANQGSEA. The DNA for the CDR3 is TGCAGCGCCGGAGACGGACTGAACACTGAAGCTTTCTTT. Its protein is CSAGDGLNTEAFF.

DNA for the CDR3: TGTGCCAGCAGCCCTGGTGGGAGGGACGGTCAGCCCCAGCATTTT. Its translation: CASSPGGRDGQPQHF. The V call is TRBV13, the J call TRBJ1-5; the D gene is possibly TRBD1 (5 bases). The CDR3 loop spans 15 amino acids. Per the germline V gene, CDR1 is PRHDT and CDR2 is FYEKMQ (reference sequence). The germline V and J ends were trimmed by 5 bases and 6 bases, with 17 bases remaining between them.

The rearrangement uses TRBV19 and TRBJ2-3, with a weak D call TRBD2 (6 bases). Germline-derived CDR1 and CDR2 are LNHDA and SQIVND (reference sequence). V lost 4 bases to trimming and J lost 1 base, with 15 bases between them. CDR3 length equals 16 residues. The CDR3 nucleotides read TGTGCCAGTAGTACCCCCGGGGAGCGGGGCACAGATACGCAGTATTTT. It codes for CASSTPGERGTDTQYF.

This sequence joins TRBV27 and TRBJ2-7, with D perhaps matching TRBD1 (6 bases). The V end was cut by 10 bases, the J end by 1 base, with 11 bases between. In germline, CDR1 is MNHEY, CDR2 SMNVEV (reference sequence). CDR3 length equals 12 residues. CDR3 residues: CATQDSSYEQYF. In DNA form, the CDR3 reads TGTGCCACCCAGGACAGTTCCTACGAGCAGTACTTC.

The rearrangement links TRBV2 to TRBJ2-2; D is perhaps TRBD1 (7 bases). Trimming removed 6 bases at V and 3 bases at J, with 20 bases between. The CDR3 is made up of 17 amino acids. Germline CDR1 SNHLY, CDR2 FYNNEI. The CDR3 is CASSERRDSSDTGELFF. DNA for the CDR3: TGTGCCAGCAGCGAGCGGAGGGACAGTTCGGACACCGGGGAGCTGTTTTTT. Variable domain in full (rest from reference TRBV2 and TRBJ2-2): EPEVTQTPSHQVTQMGQEVILRCVPISNHLYFYWYRQILGQKVEFLVSFYNNEISEKSEIFDDQFSVERPDGSNFTLKIRSTKLEDSAMYFCASSERRDSSDTGELFFGEGSRLTVL.

This sequence joins TRBV11-2 and TRBJ2-2; 9 bases align to TRBD1. J lost 6 bases, V lost 1 base, and 3 bases had no gene match. The CDR3 is made up of 15 amino acids. Per germline, CDR1 SGHAT and CDR2 FQNNGV. The CDR3 coding sequence is TGTGCCAGCAGCTTAGTACAGGGGGCATCCGGGGAGCTGTTTTTT. Translation gives CASSLVQGASGELFF. Complete variable domain (other parts from reference TRBV11-2 and TRBJ2-2): EAGVAQSPRYKIIEKRQSVAFWCNPISGHATLYWYQQILGQGPKLLIQFQNNGVVDDSQLPKDRFSAERLKGVDSTLKIQPAKLEDSAVYLCASSLVQGASGELFFGEGSRLTVL.

The rearrangement uses TRBV6-1 and TRBJ1-1, with a tentative D call TRBD1 (5 bases). The germline V gene has CDR1 MNHNS and CDR2 SASEGT. The V end lost 1 base, the J end lost 1 base, and 13 bases lay between the germline ends. The CDR3 length is 16 residues. CDR3 loop: CASSEGGAVRNTEAFF. CDR3 nucleotides: TGTGCCAGCAGTGAAGGAGGGGCCGTTCGGAACACTGAAGCTTTCTTT.